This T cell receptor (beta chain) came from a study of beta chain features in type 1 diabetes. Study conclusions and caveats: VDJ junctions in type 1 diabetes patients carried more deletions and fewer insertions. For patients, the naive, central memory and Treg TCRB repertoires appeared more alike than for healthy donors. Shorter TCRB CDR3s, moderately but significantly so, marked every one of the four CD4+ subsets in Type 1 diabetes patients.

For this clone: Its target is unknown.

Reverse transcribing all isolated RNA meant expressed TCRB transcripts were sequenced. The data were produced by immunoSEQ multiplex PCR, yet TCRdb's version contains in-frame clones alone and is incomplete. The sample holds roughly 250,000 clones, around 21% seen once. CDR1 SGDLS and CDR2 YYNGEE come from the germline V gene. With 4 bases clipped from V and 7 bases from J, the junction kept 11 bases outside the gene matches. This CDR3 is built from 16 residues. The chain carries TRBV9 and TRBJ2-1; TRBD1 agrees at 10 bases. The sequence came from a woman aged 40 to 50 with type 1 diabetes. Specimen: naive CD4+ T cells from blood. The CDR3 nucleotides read TGTGCCAGCAGCACCCTACCGGGACAGGGGATGAATGAGCAGTTCTTC. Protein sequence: CASSTLPGQGMNEQFF.